This TCR beta chain was observed in a study of a mutant IDH1 vaccine in newly diagnosed glioma. Study context: Once 4-6 weeks had passed after radiotherapy alone, vaccination started, or it started with temozolomide cycles.

The V and J ends lost 0 bases and 5 bases respectively, with 28 bases between them. Per the germline V gene, CDR1 is GTSNPN and CDR2 is SVGIG (reference sequence). This CDR3 has 20 residues. Time point meaning: week 47, end of study. Doses comprised 300 ug of mutant IDH1 20-mer peptide each, plus topical imiquimod. A remark on this clone: Its matching antigen is unknown.

Assay used: immunoSEQ multiplex PCR; TCRdb lists only in-frame clones, some missing. The sample lists tens of thousands of clones, roughly 82% occurring once. The receptor comes from a man younger than 35 with glioma. Some clones in this sample may be carry-over from other donors' samples. The rearrangement links TRBV30 to TRBJ1-4; no clear D gene. Material: PBMCs, obtained from a glioma patient whose treatment included an IDH1 peptide vaccine. CDR3 protein: CAWSVRLIKGSFWINEKLFF. The DNA of the CDR3 is TGTGCCTGGAGTGTACGATTGATAAAAGGGAGTTTCTGGATCAATGAAAAACTGTTTTTT.